Following are 20 T cell receptor beta chains from one sample sequenced in a study of cytomegalovirus exposure and HLA in healthy donors. The PCR employed 60 Vbeta primers together with 13 Jbeta primers. Sequencing was performed with immunoSEQ multiplex PCR; in TCRdb, only in-frame clones are kept and a portion is missing. Here the sample spans some 100,000 clones, around 68% being singletons. The specimen sequenced was PBMCs. Source of these receptors: a woman in her forties or fifties in good health and CMV-seropositive.

This clone was observed a few times. The rearrangement links TRBV4-2 to TRBJ1-2; weak D call: TRBD1 (5 bases). CDR1 LGHNA and CDR2 YNFKEQ come from the germline V gene. This CDR3 is 13 amino acids long. The V end was cut by 1 base, the J end by 8 bases, with 11 bases between. The CDR3 DNA reads TGTGCCAGCAGCCAAGCGGGGGATCGGGGCTACACCTTC. Translating gives CASSQAGDRGYTF.

A single count supports this clone. The genes are TRBV10-3 and TRBJ2-2; 8 positions match TRBD1. Germline assignment: CDR1 ENHRY and CDR2 SYGVKD. Trimming took 8 bases from V and 1 from J; bases not matched to a gene: 9. The CDR3 spans 16 residues. CDR3 nucleotides: TGTGCCATCGCTGATGACGGGACAGGGAACACCGGGGAGCTGTTTTTT. It is translated as CAIADDGTGNTGELFF.

Only a few counts were recorded for this clone. This chain uses TRBV28 with TRBJ1-4; D is unclear. Deletions cut 3 bases from V and 9 bases from J, with 14 bases between. The CDR3 covers 14 residues. Per the germline V gene, CDR1 is MDHEN and CDR2 is SYDVKM. The DNA of the CDR3 is TGTGCCAGCAGTTTTGAGTCCCAGGTGAAAAAACTGTTTTTT. Translation: CASSFESQVKKLFF. Full variable domain (remainder filled in from reference TRBV28 and TRBJ1-4): DVKVTQSSRYLVKRTGEKVFLECVQDMDHENMFWYRQDPGLGLRLIYFSYDVKMKEKGDIPEGYSVSREKKERFSLILESASTNQTSMYLCASSFESQVKKLFFGSGTQLSVL.

This clone is a singleton in its sample. V and J are TRBV7-9 and TRBJ2-7; 11 bases align to TRBD2. There are 16 residues in the CDR3. Looked up from germline, CDR1 is SEHNR and CDR2 is FQNEAQ (reference sequence). V trimming: 4 bases; J trimming: 6 bases; junction bases outside the gene matches: 11. CDR3 protein: CASSYDSGRASFEQYF. CDR3 in DNA: TGTGCCAGCAGCTATGATAGCGGGAGGGCCTCATTCGAGCAGTACTTC.

The chain recombines TRBV7-2 with TRBJ2-5; TRBD2 matches 7 bases. V lost 1 base to trimming and J lost 5 bases; unmatched junction nucleotides: 1. CDR3 length equals 13 residues. Germline loops: CDR1 SGHTA, CDR2 FQGNSA. The CDR3: CASSLVGGETQYF. CDR3 in DNA: TGTGCCAGCAGCTTAGTGGGGGGGGAGACCCAGTACTTC.

This rearrangement joins TRBV5-1 to TRBJ2-1; 8 bases fit TRBD2. This CDR3 contains 15 residues. V shed 2 bases, J shed 3 bases, and the junction held 4 bases outside the gene matches. The germline CDR1 and CDR2 sequences are SGHRS and YFSETQ. CDR3 nucleotide sequence: TGCGCCAGCAGCTTCGCACTAGCGGACTACAATGAGCAGTTCTTC. Its translation is CASSFALADYNEQFF.

This clone came up a few times. The J gene is TRBJ1-4, the V gene TRBV7-9, with D perhaps TRBD1 (5 bases). Germline loops: CDR1 SEHNR, CDR2 FQNEAQ (reference sequence). The CDR3 spans 16 residues. Trimming removed 5 bases from V and 7 bases from J, with 20 bases in between. This chain's CDR3 is CASSPTWGDAGEKLFF. The DNA for the CDR3 is TGTGCCAGCAGCCCCACGTGGGGGGATGCCGGTGAAAAACTGTTTTTT.

The J gene is TRBJ2-7, the V gene TRBV7-2; 7 positions agree with TRBD1. Germline loops: CDR1 SGHTA, CDR2 FQGNSA. The CDR3 totals 15 residues. J lost 2 bases, V lost 2 bases, and 6 bases had no gene match. The DNA for the CDR3 is TGTGCCAGCAGCTTAAGTACAGGGGTCACCTACGAGCAGTACTTC. It yields the protein CASSLSTGVTYEQYF.

This clone has a handful of counts. The chain uses TRBV25-1 and TRBJ1-2; D is undetermined. Trimming left V 3 bases short and J 4 bases short, with 3 bases between. Germline CDR1 MGHDK, CDR2 SYGVNS. CDR3 length: 11 residues. The CDR3 DNA reads TGTGCCAGCAGTGAGAGCTATGGCTACACCTTC. Translation: CASSESYGYTF.

The CDR3 DNA follows: TGTGCCAGCAGGGGACAGGGCCCGTCGTTCTATGGCTACACCTTC. It encodes CASRGQGPSFYGYTF. The chain employs TRBV28 and TRBJ1-2, with 9 nucleotides matching TRBD1. The CDR3 totals 15 residues. Per germline, CDR1 MDHEN and CDR2 SYDVKM. V shed 6 bases, J shed 4 bases, and the junction held 9 bases outside the gene matches.

The table lists this clone with a count of one. CDR3 DNA: TGTGCCATCAGTGAGTCGGTTAGCGTAGCTACCTCCAACACCGGGGAGCTGTTTTTT. Translation gives CAISESVSVATSNTGELFF. The V and J genes are TRBV10-3 and TRBJ2-2, with D possibly matching TRBD2 (5 bases). The germline V gene has CDR1 ENHRY and CDR2 SYGVKD. The V gene lost 0 bases and the J gene lost 2 bases, with 19 bases spanning the gap. The CDR3 extends over 19 amino acids.

The V and J genes are TRBV6-5 and TRBJ1-2, with a weak D call TRBD1 (5 bases). The germline gives CDR1 MNHEY, CDR2 SVGAGI. This CDR3 contains 12 residues. V lost 8 bases and J 3 bases, leaving 10 bases between the germline ends. CDR3 sequence: CASRWTHYGYTF. The CDR3 region has the DNA TGTGCCAGCCGGTGGACACACTATGGCTACACCTTC.

This sequence joins TRBV4-3 and TRBJ2-3; 8 bases match TRBD2. This CDR3 comprises 16 residues. The trim removed 3 bases at V and 0 bases at J, leaving 5 bases unmatched. Per the germline V gene, CDR1 is LGHNA and CDR2 is YSLEER. The CDR3 reads CASSQSGGLSTDTQYF. The CDR3 DNA reads as TGCGCCAGCAGCCAGTCGGGGGGGTTAAGCACAGATACGCAGTATTTT.

The chain has TRBV7-8 and TRBJ1-2, with unresolved D. Trimming removed 2 bases at V and 3 bases at J, with 7 bases between. This CDR3 region has 13 residues. Germline CDR1 reads SGHVS; CDR2 reads FQNEAQ. DNA of the CDR3: TGTGCCAGCAGCTTAAACCGGGACTATGGCTACACCTTC. Encoded protein: CASSLNRDYGYTF.

The CDR3 is CASSEYRDEQYF. In DNA, the CDR3 is TGTGCCAGCAGTGAATACAGGGACGAGCAGTACTTC. This sequence joins TRBV2 and TRBJ2-7; possibly TRBD1 for D (6 bases). This CDR3 contains 12 residues. Per the germline V gene, CDR1 is SNHLY and CDR2 is FYNNEI. Trimming took 2 bases from V and 5 from J, leaving 7 bases between them.

Only a few counts were recorded for this clone. V and J are TRBV11-2 and TRBJ2-7; D might be TRBD1 (6 bases). CDR1 is SGHAT and CDR2 is FQNNGV in the germline V gene. Trimming removed 5 bases from V and 2 bases from J, with 10 bases in between. The CDR3 sequence is 13 residues long. CDR3 loop: CASSLTGTYEQYF. The CDR3 DNA reads TGTGCCAGCAGCCTGACAGGAACCTACGAGCAGTACTTC.

In its sample, this clone was seen once. The chain recombines TRBV19 with TRBJ1-5; D may be TRBD1 (6 bases). V lost 6 bases, J lost 4 bases, and 16 bases lay in between. From germline, CDR1 is LNHDA and CDR2 SQIVND (reference sequence). CDR3 length: 15 amino acids. CDR3 region: CASRTGFGGNQPQHF. Written as DNA, the CDR3 is TGTGCCAGTAGAACAGGGTTTGGGGGAAATCAGCCCCAGCATTTT.

The chain combines TRBV9 with TRBJ1-2, with 7 bases aligning to TRBD1. The V gene end was trimmed by 2 bases and the J gene end by 0 bases; junction bases not matched to a gene: 4. CDR3 length equals 15 residues. CDR1 and CDR2 (germline): SGDLS, YYNGEE. The DNA of the CDR3 is TGTGCCAGCAGCGTCGGGACAGCCTCTAACTATGGCTACACCTTC. Its protein is CASSVGTASNYGYTF.

The chain joins TRBV5-8 to TRBJ1-1, with a weak D call TRBD1 (5 bases). The CDR3 is made up of 16 amino acids. The V end was cut by 3 bases, the J end by 3 bases, with 18 bases between. Germline V gene sequence: CDR1 SGHTS, CDR2 YDEGEE. CDR3 coding DNA: TGTGCCAGCAGCTGGCGGGTGGGGGGGTACGACACTGAAGCTTTCTTT. Protein sequence: CASSWRVGGYDTEAFF.

The chain uses TRBV28 and TRBJ1-5; 7 bases line up with TRBD1. CDR1 and CDR2 from the germline V gene are MDHEN and SYDVKM. CDR3 length: 17 residues. Losses at the gene ends were 1 base for V and 7 bases for J; bases not matched to a gene: 13. The CDR3 nucleotides are TGTGCCAGCAGTTTATCCCCGACAGGGAAGAGTAAGCAGCCCCAGCATTTT. This encodes CASSLSPTGKSKQPQHF. Complete variable domain (other parts from reference TRBV28 and TRBJ1-5): DVKVTQSSRYLVKRTGEKVFLECVQDMDHENMFWYRQDPGLGLRLIYFSYDVKMKEKGDIPEGYSVSREKKERFSLILESASTNQTSMYLCASSLSPTGKSKQPQHFGDGTRLSIL.